These 26 T cell receptor beta chains were all obtained from the same sample, sequenced in a study of blood T cells in healthy people across ages. A second roughly 6 to 11 cycle PCR used barcoded and J-beta primers. TCRdb analysed the 5' RACE reads with MiXCR anew, one entry per CDR3 protein. This repertoire shows around 800,000 distinct CDR3 sequences, more than 40% found once; its top ten account for roughly 19%. Sequencing was performed on blood. The receptors shown here come from a man between 60 and 70 years old in good health.

The rearrangement uses TRBV12-3 or TRBV12-4 and TRBJ1-2; the D is unclear. Deletions cut 7 bases from V and 5 bases from J, with 8 bases between. The CDR3 runs to 11 residues. The CDR3 coding sequence is TGTGCCAGCACCAACAAGTATGGCTACACCTTC. Translation gives CASTNKYGYTF.

CDR3 sequence (DNA): TGTGCCAGCAGTGATACCAGTACAGGGTATGAAAAACTGTTTTTT. It specifies CASSDTSTGYEKLFF. The genes are TRBV2 and TRBJ1-4; D perhaps matches TRBD1 (6 bases). Germline V gene sequence: CDR1 SNHLY, CDR2 FYNNEI. The CDR3 is 15 residues long. Trimming left V 3 bases short and J 6 bases short, with 14 bases between.

The chain joins TRBV20-1 to TRBJ2-2; no clear D gene. The CDR3 totals 14 residues. V lost 2 bases to trimming and J lost 2 bases, with 9 bases between them. Germline V gene sequence: CDR1 DFQATT, CDR2 SNEGSKA (reference sequence). The CDR3: CSARRQKNTGELFF. The CDR3 DNA reads TGCAGTGCTAGACGGCAGAAAAACACCGGGGAGCTGTTTTTT.

The V call is TRBV29-1, the J call TRBJ1-6; 7 nucleotides line up with TRBD1. Germline loops: CDR1 SQVTM, CDR2 ANQGSEA. V lost 6 bases to trimming and J lost 0 bases; unmatched junction nucleotides: 5. CDR3 length equals 15 residues. In DNA form, the CDR3 reads TGCAGCGTCCGGACAGGCTACTCCTATAATTCACCCCTCCACTTT. It is translated as CSVRTGYSYNSPLHF.

The chain combines TRBV20-1 with TRBJ1-2; 9 bases are a match to TRBD1. CDR3 length: 14 amino acids. The germline CDR1 and CDR2 sequences are DFQATT and SNEGSKA (reference sequence). J gave up 8 bases and V 2 bases, and 9 bases lay outside the gene matches. The CDR3 reads CSARPGQGLRGYTF. The CDR3 coding sequence is TGCAGTGCTAGACCTGGACAGGGGCTGAGGGGCTACACCTTC.

This chain uses TRBV4-3 with TRBJ2-3; 9 bases line up with TRBD1. This CDR3 is built from 20 residues. J gave up 1 base and V 0 bases, and 14 bases lay outside the gene matches. Germline V CDR1 and CDR2: LGHNA, YSLEER. CDR3 loop: CASSQEKQGRRDRGTDTQYF. CDR3 sequence (DNA): TGCGCCAGCAGCCAAGAAAAACAGGGGCGCCGGGACAGGGGCACAGATACGCAGTATTTT.

V is TRBV5-1 and J is TRBJ2-5; perhaps D is TRBD1 or TRBD2 (5 bases each). Germline values: CDR1 SGHRS, CDR2 YFSETQ. The CDR3 is 15 amino acids. The V gene lost 1 base and the J gene lost 2 bases, with 12 bases spanning the gap. The CDR3 DNA reads TGCGCCAGCAGCTTGACTCCGGGACGGCAAGAGACCCAGTACTTC. Encoded protein: CASSLTPGRQETQYF.

This clonotype came up a few times. The genes are TRBV4-1 and TRBJ2-7; TRBD2 might be the D (6 bases). This CDR3 spans 15 amino acids. Trimming left V 0 bases short and J 1 base short, with 10 bases between. Germline V gene sequence: CDR1 MGHRA, CDR2 YSYEKL. Here the CDR3 DNA reads TGCGCCAGCAGCCAAGATTTCCGGGGGTCCTACGAGCAGTACTTC. It encodes CASSQDFRGSYEQYF.

The chain recombines TRBV7-9 with TRBJ1-2, with D perhaps TRBD1 (5 bases). The CDR3 has 13 residues. CDR1 is SEHNR, CDR2 FQNEAQ, per germline (reference sequence). V was shortened by 8 bases and J by 0 bases, with 10 bases between the two germline ends. The CDR3 here is CASEPRANYGYTF. In DNA, the CDR3 is TGTGCCAGCGAACCCAGGGCTAACTATGGCTACACCTTC.

The count of this clonotype is one. V and J are TRBV19 and TRBJ2-7; D might be TRBD1 or TRBD2, each matching 5 bases. Germline-derived CDR1 and CDR2 are LNHDA and SQIVND (reference sequence). CDR3 length: 13 residues. The V gene lost 9 bases and the J gene lost 7 bases, with 19 bases spanning the gap. CDR3 residues: CASRDRRYGEQYF. DNA for the CDR3: TGTGCCAGCAGGGACCGACGTTATGGTGAGCAGTACTTC.

This chain uses TRBV28 with TRBJ2-7; D is undetermined. The CDR3 runs 13 residues. V was trimmed by 6 bases and J by 4 bases, leaving 13 bases between them. Germline V gene data show CDR1 as MDHEN and CDR2 as SYDVKM. This CDR3 reads CASRVHPGYEQYF. The CDR3 DNA sequence: TGTGCCAGCAGGGTACACCCCGGGTACGAGCAGTACTTC.

The CDR3 coding sequence is TGTGCCAGCAGCGCAAGGACAGGGGACACCTACGAGCAGTACTTC. Its protein is CASSARTGDTYEQYF. The chain joins TRBV9 to TRBJ2-7, with 9 nucleotides matching TRBD1. J gave up 2 bases and V 3 bases, and 6 bases lay outside the gene matches. This CDR3 has 15 residues. Looked up from germline, CDR1 is SGDLS and CDR2 is YYNGEE.

This sequence joins TRBV6-2 or TRBV6-3 and TRBJ1-2; the match to TRBD1 covers 9 bases. Looked up from germline, CDR1 is MNHEY and CDR2 is SVGEGT. Losses at the gene ends were 6 bases for V and 7 bases for J; bases not matched to a gene: 9. This CDR3 contains 14 residues. The CDR3 coding sequence is TGTGCCAGCAGAAAGGACAGGGGAATTGGTGGCTACACCTTC. Its protein product is CASRKDRGIGGYTF.

The J gene is TRBJ2-7, the V gene TRBV14, with no clear D. Deletions cut 7 bases from V and 3 bases from J, with 7 bases between. Germline V lookup: CDR1 SGHDN, CDR2 FVKESK. This CDR3 is built from 11 residues. Written as DNA, the CDR3 is TGTGCCAGCAACCAGGTCTACGAGCAGTACTTC. Translated: CASNQVYEQYF.

The table lists this clonotype with a few counts. One junction end disagrees with the germline gene, perhaps due to a read error. The chain is built from TRBV6-2 or TRBV6-3 and TRBJ2-6; no clear D gene. This CDR3 has 14 residues. Germline V lookup: CDR1 MNHEY, CDR2 SVGEGT. DNA for the CDR3: TGTGCTAGCAGCTCCACCTCTGGGGCCAACGTCCTGACTTTC. Translation: CASSSTSGANVLTF.

This clonotype was detected only a few times. The chain carries TRBV12-5 and TRBJ2-3; TRBD1 matches 7 bases. The germline CDR1 and CDR2 sequences are LGHNT and FRNRAP. This CDR3 contains 15 residues. V gave up 3 bases and J gave up 1 base; unmatched junction bases: 4. The CDR3 region is CASGLGQAGTDTQYF. CDR3 sequence (DNA): TGTGCTAGTGGTTTAGGACAGGCCGGCACAGATACGCAGTATTTT. The variable domain in full, completed from reference TRBV12-5 and TRBJ2-3, reads DARVTQTPRHKVTEMGQEVTMRCQPILGHNTVFWYRQTMMQGLELLAYFRNRAPLDDSGMPKDRFSAEMPDATLATLKIQPSEPRDSAVYFCASGLGQAGTDTQYFGPGTRLTVL.

This chain connects TRBV6-2 or TRBV6-3 to TRBJ1-1; D might be TRBD1 (6 bases). The germline CDR1 and CDR2 sequences are MNHEY and SVGEGT. This CDR3 has 12 amino acids. Deletions cut 6 bases from V and 5 bases from J, with 10 bases between. Here the CDR3 DNA reads TGTGCCAGCAGATGGGGGGCAACTGAAGCTTTCTTT. Translated, it gives CASRWGATEAFF.

The V call is TRBV20-1, the J call TRBJ1-1, with TRBD1 matching over 7 bases. This CDR3 has 15 amino acids. With V trimmed by 0 bases and J by 4 bases, 8 bases remained unmatched. Germline V gene sequence: CDR1 DFQATT, CDR2 SNEGSKA (reference sequence). As DNA, the CDR3 is TGCAGTGCTAGAGAACCTCAGGGGGGGACCACTGAAGCTTTCTTT. The encoded protein is CSAREPQGGTTEAFF.

The V gene is TRBV20-1, the J gene TRBJ2-1, with 7 nucleotides matching TRBD1. CDR3 length: 12 amino acids. In germline, CDR1 is DFQATT, CDR2 SNEGSKA (reference sequence). V dropped 3 bases and J dropped 12; count of bases not matched to a gene: 8. The CDR3 nucleotides are TGCAGTGCTAGTTACAGGGGTCTGGGGCAGTTCTTC. This gives the protein CSASYRGLGQFF.

This clonotype was counted a few times. Mismatch with germline at one junction end may stem from a read error. This rearrangement joins TRBV7-2 to TRBJ2-7, with D maybe TRBD1 (5 bases). Germline CDR1 reads SGHTA; CDR2 reads FQGNSA. This CDR3 has 14 amino acids. CDR3 sequence: CASSFSGISHEQYF. Written as DNA, the CDR3 is TGTGCCAGCAGCTTTTCAGGGATCTCCCACGAGCAGTACTTC. Full variable domain (outside the CDR3, taken from reference TRBV7-2 and TRBJ2-7): GAGVSQSPSNKVTEKGKDVELRCDPISGHTALYWYRQSLGQGLEFLIYFQGNSAPDKSGLPSDRFSAERTGGSVSTLTIQRTQQEDSAVYLCASSFSGISHEQYFGPGTRLTVT.

This rearrangement joins TRBV28 to TRBJ2-2, with 10 bases aligning to TRBD2. V lost 5 bases, J lost 2 bases, and 5 bases stayed unmatched. Germline V gene data show CDR1 as MDHEN and CDR2 as SYDVKM. The CDR3 is 16 residues long. The CDR3 reads CASSAPSGGNTGELFF. The DNA for the CDR3 is TGTGCCAGCAGTGCTCCTAGCGGGGGCAACACCGGGGAGCTGTTTTTT. Together with reference TRBV28 and TRBJ2-2, the CDR3 gives the full variable domain: DVKVTQSSRYLVKRTGEKVFLECVQDMDHENMFWYRQDPGLGLRLIYFSYDVKMKEKGDIPEGYSVSREKKERFSLILESASTNQTSMYLCASSAPSGGNTGELFFGEGSRLTVL.

As to this clonotype: Sequence at one end of the junction differs from germline and may be a read error. The chain is built from TRBV11-2 and TRBJ2-7, with 9 bases lining up with TRBD1. Germline lookup yields CDR1 SGHAT and CDR2 FQNNGV. The length of the CDR3 is 13 residues. CDR3 in DNA: TGTGCCAGCAGCTCGGGACAGGGAGGGGAGCGGTACTTC. This encodes CASSSGQGGERYF. Together with reference TRBV11-2 and TRBJ2-7, the CDR3 gives the full variable domain: EAGVAQSPRYKIIEKRQSVAFWCNPISGHATLYWYQQILGQGPKLLIQFQNNGVVDDSQLPKDRFSAERLKGVDSTLKIQPAKLEDSAVYLCASSSGQGGERYFGPGTRLTVT.

Remarks on this clonotype: One junction end disagrees with the germline gene, perhaps due to a read error. This chain uses TRBV5-6 with TRBJ2-5; TRBD2 matches at 13 bases. The J call may be wrong; the DNA end is better matched by TRBJ2-7. The CDR3 has 14 residues. The germline V gene has CDR1 SGHDT and CDR2 YYEEEE. CDR3 bases: TGCGCCAGCAGTAACGGACTAGCGGGGGTCGAGCAGTACTTC. This codes for CASSNGLAGVEQYF.

This clonotype was seen only once. The CDR3 sequence: CASSYRTGAETQYF. The DNA of the CDR3 is TGTGCCAGCAGTTATCGCACAGGGGCCGAGACCCAGTACTTC. V and J are TRBV6-5 and TRBJ2-5, with 7 positions matching TRBD1. The V segment lost 3 bases and the J segment 5 bases; nucleotides outside the gene matches: 6. Germline CDR1 MNHEY, CDR2 SVGAGI. The CDR3 is 14 amino acids.

This clonotype has more than one count but fewer than ten. This chain uses TRBV27 with TRBJ1-2; 7 bases map to TRBD1. The V and J ends lost 0 bases and 8 bases, in that order; junction bases with no gene match: 6. Germline CDR1 and CDR2: MNHEY and SMNVEV (reference sequence). This CDR3 contains 14 residues. CDR3 nucleotides: TGTGCCAGCAGTTTATCGAGGGGGCGTGGCGGCTACACCTTC. It yields the protein CASSLSRGRGGYTF.

This clonotype was recorded a few times. The chain has TRBV7-2 and TRBJ2-7, with 7 bases fitting TRBD1. Germline V gene lookup returns CDR1 SGHTA and CDR2 FQGNSA. The V gene end was trimmed by 3 bases and the J gene end by 0 bases; junction bases not matched to a gene: 14. The CDR3 runs 18 residues. The CDR3 here is CASSFEALTDRASYEQYF. CDR3 DNA: TGTGCCAGCAGCTTTGAGGCCCTGACCGACAGGGCCTCCTACGAGCAGTACTTC.